This is a list of T cell receptor beta chains from one sample in a study of control samples from healthy donors and cancer patients. Assay used: immunoSEQ multiplex PCR; TCRdb lists only in-frame clones, some missing. Of some 73,000 clones in the sample, roughly 92% are singletons; the top ten hold under 7.5%. Sequenced: blood. The receptors stem from a woman between 35 and 50 years old in good health. CDR3s leave out the opening cysteine and the closing phenylalanine or tryptophan. The order of the fields is J gene, V gene, CDR3 protein.

J: TRBJ2-7; V: TRBV20-1; CDR3: SALTIYEQY
J: TRBJ2-7; V: TRBV13; CDR3: ASSLIPYEQY
J: TRBJ1-4; V: TRBV25-1; CDR3: ASSPRGQGAFNEKLF
J: TRBJ2-7; V: TRBV28; CDR3: ASSPDSVPNEQY
J: TRBJ1-1; V: TRBV5-4; CDR3: ASSFDMSEAF
J: TRBJ2-1; V: TRBV5-1; CDR3: ASSLKSLGGNEQF
J: TRBJ2-7; V: TRBV27; CDR3: ASSPNPYEQY
J: TRBJ1-1; V: TRBV12-3/TRBV12-4; CDR3: ASSSQGVTEAF
J: TRBJ1-1; V: TRBV2; CDR3: ASSPRTGGVRAF
J: TRBJ1-2; V: TRBV2; CDR3: ASSDRQGNYGYT
J: TRBJ2-5; V: TRBV7-9; CDR3: ASSPRDSVAQY
J: TRBJ1-1; V: TRBV27; CDR3: ASSLGGRGRAF
J: TRBJ2-2; V: TRBV10-1; CDR3: ASSTSGNTGELF
J: TRBJ2-1; V: TRBV2; CDR3: ASSNLGLYNEQF
J: TRBJ1-6; V: TRBV18; CDR3: ASSPPGQDPPLH
J: TRBJ2-1; V: TRBV11-3; CDR3: ASSFSFSGNEQF
J: TRBJ1-2; V: TRBV28; CDR3: ASSRRGGHGDYGYT
J: TRBJ1-6; V: TRBV5-3; CDR3: ARSLSDRGAGDSPLH
J: TRBJ2-7; V: TRBV7-9; CDR3: ASSLLLAGGDEQY
J: TRBJ2-7; V: TRBV12-3/TRBV12-4; CDR3: ASSFGGGEGQY
J: TRBJ1-1; V: TRBV27; CDR3: ASSEDSITGTSDAF
J: TRBJ2-7; V: TRBV18; CDR3: ASSQRQGEGYEQY
J: TRBJ2-7; V: TRBV3-1/TRBV3-2; CDR3: ASSQDASPFYEQY
J: TRBJ1-1; V: TRBV27; CDR3: ASTLGPNTEAF
J: TRBJ2-7; V: TRBV7-9; CDR3: ASSLVRGGSYEQY